Each of the 29 T cell receptor beta chains below was sequenced from the same sample in a study of shared clonotypes between healthy human individuals. Terminally differentiated effector memory CD45RA+ cells were excluded from the naive CD8 cells, which were CD45RO-negative and positively selected for CCR7. TCRdb's table, derived via immunoSEQ multiplex PCR, lists solely in-frame clones and lacks some. Of some 1,900,000 clones listed, around 96% are singletons. Sample: naive CD8+ T cells sorted from blood. All receptors come from a young man in good health.

This clone was seen just once. This chain links TRBV27 with TRBJ2-7, with a possible D match to TRBD2 (5 bases). The CDR3 sequence is 14 residues long. From germline, CDR1 is MNHEY and CDR2 SMNVEV (reference sequence). The ends were cut back, 2 bases at V and 5 bases at J, with 13 bases in the middle. The CDR3 loop reads CASSLETGGHEQYF. The CDR3 DNA sequence: TGTGCCAGCAGTTTAGAAACGGGCGGGCACGAGCAGTACTTC.

V is TRBV11-1 and J is TRBJ2-7, with D tentatively TRBD2 (6 bases). This CDR3 spans 16 amino acids. V lost 2 bases and J lost 0, with 14 bases in between. CDR1 SGHAT and CDR2 FQDESV come from the germline V gene (reference sequence). The DNA of the CDR3 is TGTGCCAGCAGCTTATTAGTAGGAGGGATCTCCTACGAGCAGTACTTC. Amino acids: CASSLLVGGISYEQYF.

V and J are TRBV6-6 and TRBJ1-1; D unclear. V was clipped by 11 bases and J by 0 bases, with 13 bases between them. Germline V lookup: CDR1 MNHNY, CDR2 SVGAGI (reference sequence). The CDR3 loop spans 13 amino acids. CDR3 region: CAALGLVNTEAFF. The CDR3 DNA follows: TGTGCCGCCCTAGGACTAGTGAACACTGAAGCTTTCTTT.

This rearrangement joins TRBV5-4 to TRBJ2-7; D is unresolved. The CDR3 totals 13 residues. CDR1 and CDR2 from the germline V gene are SGHNT and YYREEE (reference sequence). Trimming cost V 1 base and J 1 base, with 6 bases left between them. The CDR3 loop reads CASSLLPSYEQYF. CDR3 DNA: TGTGCCAGCAGCTTGTTGCCGTCCTACGAGCAGTACTTC.

The V and J genes are TRBV9 and TRBJ2-7; TRBD2 might be the D (5 bases). The CDR3 covers 15 residues. CDR1 is SGDLS and CDR2 is YYNGEE in the germline V gene. Trimming took 0 bases from V and 2 from J, leaving 12 bases between them. Written as DNA, the CDR3 is TGTGCCAGCAGCGTAGGAGGGATCCAAACCTACGAGCAGTACTTC. This translates into CASSVGGIQTYEQYF.

V usage is TRBV12-5 and J usage is TRBJ1-6; perhaps TRBD1 as D (5 bases). The CDR3 has 17 amino acids. V gave up 6 bases and J gave up 0 bases, with 15 bases separating them. From germline, CDR1 is LGHNT and CDR2 FRNRAP. This CDR3 reads CASGDGDVSSYNSPLHF. The CDR3 DNA sequence: TGTGCTAGTGGGGATGGGGACGTTAGCTCCTATAATTCACCCCTCCACTTT.

This clone showed up just once. CDR3 loop: CAWTQTGIGYTF. DNA for the CDR3: TGTGCCTGGACCCAAACAGGGATCGGCTACACCTTC. The chain carries TRBV30 and TRBJ1-2; possible D gene TRBD1, 6 bases. CDR1 and CDR2 from the germline V gene are GTSNPN and SVGIG (reference sequence). This CDR3 spans 12 amino acids. V was pared by 4 bases and J by 8 bases, with 14 bases between.

CDR3 in amino acids: CASSTLTGTSGDTQYF. CDR3 sequence (DNA): TGTGCCAGCAGTACCCTAACCGGGACTAGTGGGGATACGCAGTATTTT. The rearrangement links TRBV6-6 to TRBJ2-3, with 8 bases fitting TRBD2. Per germline, CDR1 MNHNY and CDR2 SVGAGI (reference sequence). V lost 5 bases and J lost 6; bases outside the gene matches: 13. The CDR3 length is 16 residues.

Points on this clone: In the same sample, other DNA sequences code for this CDR3. V is TRBV30 and J is TRBJ2-6; TRBD2 matches 7 bases. The CDR3 loop spans 14 amino acids. Germline-derived CDR1 and CDR2 are GTSNPN and SVGIG (reference sequence). V lost 2 bases and J lost 4; bases outside the gene matches: 2. CDR3 amino acids: CAWSSGAGANVLTF. Here the CDR3 DNA reads TGTGCCTGGAGTAGCGGGGCCGGGGCCAACGTCCTGACTTTC.

This clone occurred once. The rearrangement links TRBV5-4 to TRBJ2-1; possibly TRBD2 for D (5 bases). Between the trimmed V and J ends, which lost 4 bases and 7 bases, there was a span of 21 bases. This CDR3 region has 16 residues. Germline V CDR1 and CDR2: SGHNT, YYREEE (reference sequence). CDR3 sequence: CASSPPPAGGQNEQFF. The CDR3, as DNA: TGTGCCAGCAGCCCCCCCCCAGCCGGAGGCCAAAATGAGCAGTTCTTC.

This rearrangement joins TRBV11-2 to TRBJ2-1, with D tentatively TRBD2 (5 bases). The CDR3 totals 19 residues. Deletions cut 0 bases from V and 4 bases from J, with 22 bases between. Germline V gene sequence: CDR1 SGHAT, CDR2 FQNNGV. The CDR3 reads CASSLDFNVWGALYNEQFF. Here the CDR3 DNA reads TGTGCCAGCAGCTTAGATTTCAACGTGTGGGGAGCTCTTTACAATGAGCAGTTCTTC.

The rearrangement joins TRBV7-9 to TRBJ2-3; D might be TRBD1 (5 bases). CDR3 size: 13 residues. Germline assignment: CDR1 SEHNR and CDR2 FQNEAQ (reference sequence). Trimming stripped 1 base from V and 6 bases from J, with 8 bases between. CDR3 region: CASSLENRDTQYF. The CDR3 DNA follows: TGTGCCAGCAGCTTAGAGAACAGGGATACGCAGTATTTT.

The count of this clone is one. The rearrangement joins TRBV4-1 to TRBJ2-7; a weak D match, TRBD1 (6 bases). CDR1 is MGHRA, CDR2 YSYEKL, per germline. CDR3 size: 14 residues. The V and J ends lost 4 bases and 1 base respectively, with 11 bases between them. CDR3 DNA sequence: TGCGCCAGCAGCCCCGGGACAATTTCCTACGAGCAGTACTTC. Translation: CASSPGTISYEQYF.

In DNA form, the CDR3 reads TGTGCCAGCAGCTTTACCCTAGGGGGGTCTAATGAAAAACTGTTTTTT. Translated, it gives CASSFTLGGSNEKLFF. The chain joins TRBV5-6 to TRBJ1-4, with a possible D match to TRBD1 (6 bases). CDR3 length equals 16 residues. The V gene lost 2 bases and the J gene lost 3 bases, with 14 bases spanning the gap. The germline V gene encodes CDR1 SGHDT and CDR2 YYEEEE.

The rearrangement joins TRBV5-4 to TRBJ1-1, with unresolved D. Looked up from germline, CDR1 is SGHNT and CDR2 is YYREEE (reference sequence). There are 13 residues in the CDR3. V was pared by 6 bases and J by 6 bases, with 15 bases between. This CDR3 is CASKSRFGPEAFF. CDR3 sequence (DNA): TGTGCCAGCAAGTCAAGGTTTGGCCCTGAAGCTTTCTTT.

This clone has just one count. V and J are TRBV10-3 and TRBJ2-1; the D gene could be TRBD1 or TRBD2 (5 bases each). The germline CDR1 and CDR2 sequences are ENHRY and SYGVKD. The CDR3 is made up of 16 amino acids. Trimming removed 3 bases at V and 6 bases at J, with 18 bases between. The CDR3 nucleotides are TGTGCCATCAGTGAACCCGGGACCTCAGGGACCAATGAGCAGTTCTTC. This codes for CAISEPGTSGTNEQFF.

As regards this clone: This sample also contains other DNA sequences that code for the same CDR3. V gene TRBV7-9 combines with J gene TRBJ2-7, with D unresolved. This CDR3 comprises 11 residues. V was cut by 5 bases and J by 2 bases, with 4 bases left in between. Germline assignment: CDR1 SEHNR and CDR2 FQNEAQ (reference sequence). Written as DNA, the CDR3 is TGTGCCAGCAGCACCCCCTACGAGCAGTACTTC. Residues: CASSTPYEQYF. Combining the CDR3 with reference TRBV7-9 and TRBJ2-7 gives the whole variable domain DTGVSQNPRHKITKRGQNVTFRCDPISEHNRLYWYRQTLGQGPEFLTYFQNEAQLEKSRLLSDRFSAERPKGSFSTLEIQRTEQGDSAMYLCASSTPYEQYFGPGTRLTVT.

The rearrangement links TRBV4-1 to TRBJ2-5, with D perhaps assigned TRBD1 or TRBD2 (5 bases each). The germline gives CDR1 MGHRA, CDR2 YSYEKL. With 3 bases removed from V and 2 bases from J, the gap between germline ends came to 19 bases. This CDR3 contains 17 residues. Here the CDR3 reads CASSQNGAGRLQETQYF. The CDR3 bases are TGCGCCAGCAGCCAGAACGGGGCAGGCCGTCTACAAGAGACCCAGTACTTC.

The chain has TRBV9 and TRBJ2-2, with D perhaps given as TRBD1 or TRBD2 (5 bases each). Germline CDR1 is SGDLS and CDR2 is YYNGEE. The CDR3 length is 15 residues. V lost 0 bases and J 4 bases, leaving 10 bases between the germline ends. The CDR3 DNA sequence: TGTGCCAGCAGCGTAGGGCCGAGGGGCACCGGGGAGCTGTTTTTT. This encodes CASSVGPRGTGELFF.

The chain employs TRBV19 and TRBJ2-6; no reliable D call. V lost 7 bases to trimming and J lost 0 bases, with 4 bases between them. The CDR3 has 13 amino acids. Germline V gene lookup returns CDR1 LNHDA and CDR2 SQIVND (reference sequence). This chain's CDR3 is CASISSGANVLTF. CDR3 coding DNA: TGTGCCAGTATTAGCTCTGGGGCCAACGTCCTGACTTTC.

The chain is built from TRBV4-3 and TRBJ2-3, with 12 bases aligning to TRBD2. CDR3 length equals 18 residues. Losses at the gene ends were 0 bases for V and 5 bases for J; bases not matched to a gene: 9. Germline CDR1 reads LGHNA; CDR2 reads YSLEER. CDR3: CASSQDLAGGPMVDTQYF. The CDR3 DNA is TGCGCCAGCAGCCAAGATCTAGCGGGAGGGCCGATGGTAGATACGCAGTATTTT.

This clone came up once. V is TRBV30 and J is TRBJ1-2, with a possible D match to TRBD1 (5 bases). Germline V gene sequence: CDR1 GTSNPN, CDR2 SVGIG (reference sequence). Trimming stripped 0 bases from V and 0 bases from J, with 17 bases between. The CDR3 contains 17 residues. The chain's CDR3 is CAWSVYEGAAANYGYTF. The CDR3 DNA sequence: TGTGCCTGGAGTGTATATGAAGGGGCCGCCGCTAACTATGGCTACACCTTC.

This sequence joins TRBV27 and TRBJ2-7, with a possible D match to TRBD2 (6 bases). Germline V gives CDR1 MNHEY, CDR2 SMNVEV (reference sequence). The germline V and J ends were trimmed by 2 bases and 2 bases, with 10 bases remaining between them. The CDR3 runs to 14 residues. CDR3 sequence: CASSLEGRPYEQYF. The DNA for the CDR3 is TGTGCCAGCAGTTTAGAGGGGAGGCCCTACGAGCAGTACTTC.

The V gene is TRBV7-8, the J gene TRBJ2-7; D remains unclear. Trimming took off 3 bases at V and 4 bases at J, with 7 bases between the two ends. CDR1 is SGHVS and CDR2 is FQNEAQ in the germline V gene. The CDR3 length is 12 residues. The CDR3 nucleotides are TGTGCCAGCAGCTTTTCAGAATACGAGCAGTACTTC. The encoded protein is CASSFSEYEQYF. The full variable domain, with the rest looked up from reference TRBV7-8 and TRBJ2-7, is GAGVSQSPRYKVAKRGQDVALRCDPISGHVSLFWYQQALGQGPEFLTYFQNEAQLDKSGLPSDRFFAERPEGSVSTLKIQRTQQEDSAVYLCASSFSEYEQYFGPGTRLTVT.

The J gene is TRBJ2-7, the V gene TRBV7-9; D is possibly TRBD2 (5 bases). This CDR3 region has 16 residues. Per germline, CDR1 SEHNR and CDR2 FQNEAQ (reference sequence). V lost 2 bases and J lost 0, with 14 bases in between. CDR3 residues: CASSLPDGENSYEQYF. The CDR3, as DNA: TGTGCCAGCAGCTTACCCGACGGGGAAAACTCCTACGAGCAGTACTTC.

J is TRBJ2-5 and V is TRBV2, with TRBD1 identical over 10 bases. The ends lost 3 bases at V and 3 bases at J; junction bases unmatched: 4. The CDR3 loop spans 15 amino acids. The germline gives CDR1 SNHLY, CDR2 FYNNEI. CDR3 protein: CASSEWDRGEETQYF. In DNA form, the CDR3 reads TGTGCCAGCAGTGAGTGGGACAGGGGAGAAGAGACCCAGTACTTC.

A remark on this clone: A much larger clone sits a single nucleotide away, making a read error possible. At the DNA level, this CDR3 is encoded by other sequences in the same sample as well. The rearrangement links TRBV7-8 to TRBJ2-7; D remains ambiguous. V lost 1 base, J lost 4 bases, and 2 bases lay in between. Germline V CDR1 and CDR2: SGHVS, FQNEAQ. This CDR3 has 11 amino acids. The CDR3 sequence is CASSLDYEQYF. CDR3 in DNA: TGTGCCAGCAGCTTAGATTACGAGCAGTACTTC.

V and J are TRBV28 and TRBJ1-1, with TRBD1 as a possible D gene (5 bases). V shed 3 bases and J shed 1 base, with 9 bases lying between them. Per germline, CDR1 MDHEN and CDR2 SYDVKM. The CDR3 has 14 residues. CDR3 nucleotide sequence: TGTGCCAGCAGTTTGTTAACAGGGAACACTGAAGCTTTCTTT. It translates to CASSLLTGNTEAFF.

The V call is TRBV7-9, the J call TRBJ2-7; D assignment may be TRBD1 or TRBD2 (5 bases each). The CDR3 consists of 14 residues. Per germline, CDR1 SEHNR and CDR2 FQNEAQ (reference sequence). Trimming took off 1 base at V and 2 bases at J, with 9 bases between the two ends. CDR3 in amino acids: CASSLVEGPYEQYF. The CDR3 bases are TGTGCCAGCAGCTTAGTTGAGGGACCCTACGAGCAGTACTTC.